This T cell receptor beta chain was sequenced in a study of OX40 agonist ivuxolimab in advanced cancers. In the study overall: Partial responses were recorded for three patients, including one with hepatocellular carcinoma and two with cutaneous melanoma.

Sampling of blood occurred at baseline, cycle 4 day 1, and cycle 7 day 1. Generated by immunoSEQ multiplex PCR, the TCRdb table keeps only in-frame clones and is missing some. The sample lists some 90,000 clones; more than 85% were seen once. Details on this clone: Its matching antigen is unknown.

Study results and limitations: In general, CD8+ T cells held more expanded clones than CD4+ did, on average. In the 0.1 to 3.0 mg/kg range, CD4+ and CD8+ blood T cells had expanded clonally by week 6.

V gave up 0 bases and J gave up 7 bases, with 19 bases separating them. In germline, CDR1 is SGHDT, CDR2 YYEEEE. The CDR3 spans 16 residues. J is TRBJ1-2 and V is TRBV5-6, with TRBD1 as a possible D gene (5 bases). The receptor was isolated from an adult with an advanced solid tumor such as melanoma, head and neck, liver or kidney cancer. The starting material was CD4+ or CD8+ T cells sorted from blood, obtained in a trial of the OX40 agonist ivuxolimab. The CDR3 reads CASSLGGRDLWAGYTF. In DNA form, the CDR3 reads TGTGCCAGCAGCTTGGGGGGCAGAGACCTTTGGGCTGGCTACACCTTC.